These T cell receptor beta chains were read from a single sample in a study of OX40 agonist ivuxolimab in advanced cancers. The table came from immunoSEQ multiplex PCR; TCRdb's copy has only in-frame clones and leaves some out. This table has approximately 22,000 clones, nearly 90% appearing once. The specimen was CD4+ or CD8+ T cells sorted from blood, collected in a trial of the OX40 agonist ivuxolimab. The receptor set was obtained from an adult with an advanced solid tumor such as melanoma, head and neck, liver or kidney cancer. Each CDR3 is given with its conserved first and last residue. A D gene is named only where the DNA matches it firmly. The size field is filled for only some rows; it gives once, few, many or a size class.

clone_size: few; j_call: TRBJ1-1; d_call: .; v_call: TRBV5-5; cdr3_nt: TGTGCCAGCAGCTTGGTGTCCATGAACACTGAAGCTTTCTTT; cdr3_aa: CASSLVSMNTEAFF
clone_size: .; j_call: TRBJ2-1; d_call: .; v_call: TRBV5-4; cdr3_nt: TGTGCCAGCAGCGGCCATGTTGAGGGCGATGAGCAGTTCTTC; cdr3_aa: CASSGHVEGDEQFF
clone_size: .; j_call: TRBJ2-1; d_call: TRBD2; v_call: TRBV27; cdr3_nt: TGTGCCAGCAGTTGGGGTGGCGGGGGGATTGAGCAGTTCTTC; cdr3_aa: CASSWGGGGIEQFF
clone_size: .; j_call: TRBJ1-4; d_call: .; v_call: TRBV25-1; cdr3_nt: TGTGCCAGCAGTGAGGCTGAAAAACTGTTTTTT; cdr3_aa: CASSEAEKLFF
clone_size: .; j_call: TRBJ1-4; d_call: .; v_call: TRBV6-6; cdr3_nt: TGTGCCAGCAGGGACGGGGAAAATGAAAAACTGTTTTTT; cdr3_aa: CASRDGENEKLFF
clone_size: once; j_call: TRBJ2-1; d_call: .; v_call: TRBV4-3; cdr3_nt: TGCGCCAGCAGCCAAGATAGGATCGAGCGGGCCTACAATGAGCAGTTCTTC; cdr3_aa: CASSQDRIERAYNEQFF
clone_size: .; j_call: TRBJ2-3; d_call: TRBD2; v_call: TRBV11-3; cdr3_nt: TGTGCCAGCAGCTTGGCGGGGGGCTACACAGATACGCAGTATTTT; cdr3_aa: CASSLAGGYTDTQYF
clone_size: .; j_call: TRBJ1-4; d_call: TRBD1; v_call: TRBV7-9; cdr3_nt: TGTGCCAGCAGCTTAGCACACCGGGACAGGGGAGTAAGCGAAAAACTGTTTTTT; cdr3_aa: CASSLAHRDRGVSEKLFF
clone_size: once; j_call: TRBJ2-7; d_call: TRBD1; v_call: TRBV25-1; cdr3_nt: TGTGCCAGCAGTGACAGGACAGGGGCCGCCTACGAGCAGTACTTC; cdr3_aa: CASSDRTGAAYEQYF
clone_size: .; j_call: TRBJ1-1; d_call: .; v_call: TRBV19; cdr3_nt: TGTGCCAGTAGTCAGGGCCCACTAAGGGTGAACACTGAAGCTTTCTTT; cdr3_aa: CASSQGPLRVNTEAFF
clone_size: .; j_call: TRBJ2-1; d_call: TRBD2; v_call: TRBV4-3; cdr3_nt: TGCGCCAGCAGCCAAGACCCCACCGGGACTATCTACAATGAGCAGTTCTTC; cdr3_aa: CASSQDPTGTIYNEQFF
clone_size: .; j_call: TRBJ1-1; d_call: .; v_call: TRBV27; cdr3_nt: TGTGCCAGCACTTCGACGTGGGGGACAAACACTGAAGCTTTCTTT; cdr3_aa: CASTSTWGTNTEAFF
clone_size: once; j_call: TRBJ1-2; d_call: .; v_call: TRBV12-5; cdr3_nt: TGTGCTAGTGGTTTGGCCCCGCCGGGGGACTATGGCTACACCTTC; cdr3_aa: CASGLAPPGDYGYTF
clone_size: once; j_call: TRBJ1-1; d_call: .; v_call: TRBV29-1; cdr3_nt: TGCAGCGTTGAAGAACCCTCCAGGGTAGTGGGGGCTTTCTTT; cdr3_aa: CSVEEPSRVVGAFF
clone_size: .; j_call: TRBJ2-5; d_call: .; v_call: TRBV10-3; cdr3_nt: TGTGCCATCAGTGTCAGGGCGATGGGCAGCCAAGAGACCCAGTACTTC; cdr3_aa: CAISVRAMGSQETQYF
clone_size: .; j_call: TRBJ2-7; d_call: TRBD1; v_call: TRBV4-1; cdr3_nt: TGCGCCAGCAGCCAGCGGACAGGGGACCCCTACGAGCAGTACTTC; cdr3_aa: CASSQRTGDPYEQYF
clone_size: .; j_call: TRBJ2-7; d_call: TRBD1; v_call: TRBV19; cdr3_nt: TGTGCCAGTTCGCACAGGGGTTACTACGAGCAGTACTTC; cdr3_aa: CASSHRGYYEQYF
clone_size: .; j_call: TRBJ2-3; d_call: TRBD2; v_call: TRBV5-1; cdr3_nt: TGCGCCAGCAGCTTGGGGGCGGGAGGGACCACAGATACGCAGTATTTT; cdr3_aa: CASSLGAGGTTDTQYF
clone_size: .; j_call: TRBJ2-5; d_call: .; v_call: TRBV19; cdr3_nt: TGTGCCAGTACCTCCGGAAAGGTTCAAGAGACCCAGTACTTC; cdr3_aa: CASTSGKVQETQYF
clone_size: .; j_call: TRBJ1-2; d_call: TRBD1; v_call: TRBV15; cdr3_nt: TGTGCCACCGCTAGCCCGGGACAGGGATACTATGGCTACACCTTC; cdr3_aa: CATASPGQGYYGYTF
clone_size: .; j_call: TRBJ1-5; d_call: .; v_call: TRBV21-1; cdr3_nt: TGTGCCAACTCCCCCGTTGTGGGGACGGTTTGCAATCAGCCCCAGCATTTT; cdr3_aa: CANSPVVGTVCNQPQHF
clone_size: .; j_call: TRBJ2-7; d_call: TRBD2; v_call: TRBV2; cdr3_nt: TGTGCCAGCAAGAAGGGACTAGCGGGAGGAGGTAGTTATTACGAGCAGTACTTC; cdr3_aa: CASKKGLAGGGSYYEQYF
clone_size: .; j_call: TRBJ2-7; d_call: TRBD1; v_call: TRBV6-5; cdr3_nt: TGTGCCAGCAGTTACTCGGGACAGGGTTACGAGCAGTACTTC; cdr3_aa: CASSYSGQGYEQYF
clone_size: .; j_call: TRBJ2-3; d_call: TRBD2; v_call: TRBV11-3; cdr3_nt: TGTGCCAGCAGCTCAGGGACTAGCGGCCTCACAGATACGCAGTATTTT; cdr3_aa: CASSSGTSGLTDTQYF
clone_size: .; j_call: TRBJ1-1; d_call: .; v_call: TRBV19; cdr3_nt: TGTGCCAGTAGCGGATTTATTGGTCGCACTGAAGCTTTCTTT; cdr3_aa: CASSGFIGRTEAFF
clone_size: few; j_call: TRBJ2-1; d_call: TRBD2; v_call: TRBV6-5; cdr3_nt: TGTGCCAGCAGTTCCTCGGCGGGAGGCCTCAATGAGCAGTTCTTC; cdr3_aa: CASSSSAGGLNEQFF
clone_size: .; j_call: TRBJ2-7; d_call: .; v_call: TRBV10-3; cdr3_nt: TGTGCCATCAGTGATAGGGAGTTGGAGCCCGAGCAGTACTTC; cdr3_aa: CAISDRELEPEQYF
clone_size: .; j_call: TRBJ2-2; d_call: TRBD1; v_call: TRBV19; cdr3_nt: TGTGCCAGTAATAAAGACAGGGGGATCGGATCGAACACCGGGGAGCTGTTTTTT; cdr3_aa: CASNKDRGIGSNTGELFF
clone_size: .; j_call: TRBJ2-7; d_call: .; v_call: TRBV7-9; cdr3_nt: TGTGCCAGCAGCTTGCCGGGTCTCTCCTACGAGCAGTACTTC; cdr3_aa: CASSLPGLSYEQYF
clone_size: .; j_call: TRBJ2-7; d_call: TRBD1; v_call: TRBV5-5; cdr3_nt: TGTGCCAGCAGCATGGGACAGGGGGTCTACGAGCAGTACTTC; cdr3_aa: CASSMGQGVYEQYF
clone_size: .; j_call: TRBJ2-1; d_call: .; v_call: TRBV27; cdr3_nt: TGTGCCAGCAGATACCTAGCAGGGGCCTACAATGAGCAGTTCTTC; cdr3_aa: CASRYLAGAYNEQFF
clone_size: .; j_call: TRBJ2-3; d_call: TRBD2; v_call: TRBV19; cdr3_nt: TGTGCCAGTAGTGCCCCGGGACTAGTGTCGGCTTTGGCAGATACGCAGTATTTT; cdr3_aa: CASSAPGLVSALADTQYF
clone_size: few; j_call: TRBJ2-1; d_call: .; v_call: TRBV7-9; cdr3_nt: TGTGCCAGCAGCTTAGCGGGAAGCGAAACGAATGAGCAGTTCTTC; cdr3_aa: CASSLAGSETNEQFF
clone_size: once; j_call: TRBJ2-5; d_call: .; v_call: TRBV27; cdr3_nt: TGTGCCAGCAGTTATACGGGCCAAGAGACCCAGTACTTC; cdr3_aa: CASSYTGQETQYF
clone_size: .; j_call: TRBJ2-1; d_call: .; v_call: TRBV2; cdr3_nt: TGTGCCAGCAGTACGGACTACTACAATGAGCAGTTCTTC; cdr3_aa: CASSTDYYNEQFF
clone_size: once; j_call: TRBJ2-5; d_call: .; v_call: TRBV20-1; cdr3_nt: TGCAGTGCCTCTGGAGAGACCCAGTACTTC; cdr3_aa: CSASGETQYF
clone_size: .; j_call: TRBJ2-7; d_call: TRBD1; v_call: TRBV6-5; cdr3_nt: TGTGCCAGCAGCCCCGGGACAGCCGGATACGAGCAGTACTTC; cdr3_aa: CASSPGTAGYEQYF
clone_size: .; j_call: TRBJ2-3; d_call: .; v_call: TRBV2; cdr3_nt: TGTGCCAGCAGTGAACCTCGGGACGATCACCGAGATACGCAGTATTTT; cdr3_aa: CASSEPRDDHRDTQYF
clone_size: .; j_call: TRBJ1-5; d_call: .; v_call: TRBV7-8; cdr3_nt: TGTGCCAGCAGGAGAAGAGAGAATCAGCCCCAGCATTTT; cdr3_aa: CASRRRENQPQHF